This T cell receptor beta chain was obtained from a study of OX40 agonist ivuxolimab in advanced cancers. The germline V gene encodes CDR1 GTSNPN and CDR2 SVGIG (reference sequence). The V gene lost 0 bases and the J gene lost 7 bases, with 13 bases spanning the gap. The CDR3 loop spans 14 amino acids. Method: immunoSEQ multiplex PCR; TCRdb's copy keeps in-frame clones and lacks some. The sample shows around 76,000 clones, roughly nine tenths of them seen only once. The sequencing used CD4+ or CD8+ T cells sorted from blood, collected in a trial of the OX40 agonist ivuxolimab. This clonotype originated in an adult with an advanced solid tumor such as melanoma, head and neck, liver or kidney cancer. The chain couples TRBV30 to TRBJ2-1, with a tentative D call TRBD1 (6 bases). The CDR3 loop reads CAWSVPRGENEQFF. CDR3 nucleotides: TGTGCCTGGAGTGTACCCAGGGGTGAAAATGAGCAGTTCTTC.